This T cell receptor beta chain was identified during a study of T cells in Graves' hyperthyroidism and ophthalmopathy. Findings and caveats of the study: The model predicted ophthalmopathy a median around seven months before onset. Blood also showed most of the thyroid clonotypes that were expanded above 0.001.

TCR beta CDR3 region amplification was performed from RNA transcripts. Primed by the HTBI set, a first-round RT-PCR was run on the TCR CDR3. TCRdb fed the multiplex PCR reads into MiXCR, producing one record per CDR3 protein. The sample contains 500,000 to 700,000 distinct CDR3 sequences, 16% of which appear only once. This clonotype has at least ten counts. Antigen specificity is unknown. Germline assignment: CDR1 SNHLY and CDR2 FYNNEI. CDR3 length: 13 amino acids. V was trimmed by 2 bases and J by 6 bases, leaving 7 bases between them. The TCR originated in a woman aged 18-29 years with Graves' hyperthyroidism. V usage is TRBV2 and J usage is TRBJ2-2, with D perhaps matching TRBD1 or TRBD2 (5 bases each). Sequences were obtained from blood. The CDR3 bases are TGTGCCAGCAGTGAATCGGGGCCCGGGGAGCTGTTTTTT. Amino acid sequence: CASSESGPGELFF.